This T cell receptor (beta chain) derives from a study of post-analysis software for immune sequencing data. Study-wide points: Controls significantly exceeded multiple sclerosis patients in normalized Chao1 diversity. When patients were compared with controls, 4 or 5 TRBV segments were more frequent, TRBV5-6, TRBV5-1 and TRBV20-1 among them.

This clonotype was seen only once. What it binds is not known. This clone may be a read error of a much larger clone one base away. The TCR beta cDNA libraries contained unique molecular identifiers. About 500,000 cDNA molecules were obtained from around 1 to 9.1 million T cells. Each CDR3 protein gets one entry after TCRdb re-called the PCR reads with MiXCR. The sample includes approximately 180,000 distinct CDR3 sequences, 25% to 35% of them seen just once. From germline, CDR1 is SGHTA and CDR2 FQGNSA. The CDR3 contains 15 residues. Unmatched junction bases numbered 4, after V lost 7 bases and J lost 5 bases.

Sequenced sample: blood. The receptor's source is a girl aged 10 to 17 with multiple sclerosis. The V gene is TRBV7-2, the J gene TRBJ2-1, with 14 bases matching TRBD2. The CDR3 region is CASNWGLAGDNEQFF. The DNA for the CDR3 is TGTGCCAGCAACTGGGGACTAGCGGGGGACAATGAGCAGTTCTTC.